The 4 T cell receptor beta chains presented below share a single source sample, sequenced in a study of beta chain features in type 1 diabetes (dated by TCRdb to 2017 to 2018). The library was generated by the immunoSEQ multiplex PCR assay. The High Capacity cDNA Reverse Transcription Kit was used to reverse transcribe all of the isolated RNA, meaning that expressed TCRB transcripts were what got sequenced. TCRdb holds this immuneACCESS table with in-frame rearrangements only. Some clones are missing; in checked studies, unresolved V genes explain under half, and the rest has no known cause. The sample table holds about 150,000 clones, of which about a tenth were seen once. The leading ten clones occupy 0.68% of the sample. The specimen sequenced was central memory CD4+ T cells from blood. The receptors were sampled from a man younger than 35 in good health.

To note about this clone: The sample has other DNA sequences that encode this CDR3 too. This chain uses TRBV5-1 with TRBJ1-2; TRBD1 matches at 8 bases. With V trimmed by 4 bases and J by 2 bases, 1 base remained unmatched. The CDR3 consists of 13 residues. CDR1 SGHRS and CDR2 YFSETQ come from the germline V gene. As DNA, the CDR3 is TGCGCCAGCAGCGGACAGGGAAACTATGGCTACACCTTC. Its translation is CASSGQGNYGYTF.

A few counts support this clone. The chain recombines TRBV7-9 with TRBJ1-4; TRBD1 aligns across 7 bases. The ends lost 5 bases at V and 6 bases at J; junction bases unmatched: 6. The CDR3 is made up of 14 amino acids. Per germline, CDR1 SEHNR and CDR2 FQNEAQ (reference sequence). The CDR3 nucleotides read TGTGCCAGCAGCCCCACAGGGGTGTATGAAAAACTGTTTTTT. Translating gives CASSPTGVYEKLFF.

This clone was seen only a few times. CDR3 nucleotides: TGTGCCTGGAGAGAATACAGGGGATCGTCACCCCTCCACTTT. Its protein product is CAWREYRGSSPLHF. The chain carries TRBV30 and TRBJ1-6; 7 nucleotides align to TRBD1. CDR3 length equals 14 residues. J gave up 10 bases and V 3 bases, and 9 bases lay outside the gene matches. Looked up from germline, CDR1 is GTSNPN and CDR2 is SVGIG (reference sequence).

A few counts support this clone. J is TRBJ1-4 and V is TRBV4-3; D not resolved. V was pared by 2 bases and J by 3 bases, with 10 bases between. The CDR3 length is 15 residues. Germline assignment: CDR1 LGHNA and CDR2 YSLEER. The CDR3: CASSQRSEANEKLFF. CDR3 sequence (DNA): TGCGCCAGCAGCCAACGCTCGGAGGCTAATGAAAAACTGTTTTTT.